A selection of T cell receptor beta chains follows, all from one sample in a study of blood T cell repertoires in COVID-19. The data were produced by immunoSEQ multiplex PCR, yet TCRdb's version contains in-frame clones alone and is incomplete. The sample contains some 48,000 clones, around 90% of which appear only once. Sample: peripheral blood. The source of these receptors is a human donor in a cohort sampled during active COVID-19. The CDR3 runs from the conserved cysteine through the conserved F or W. The order of the fields is D gene, V gene, clone size, J gene, CDR3 DNA, CDR3 protein. A D gene is named only where the DNA matches it firmly. Size values are once, few and many counts, or a class for expanded clones, and some rows have none.

TRBD1	TRBV5-5	once	TRBJ2-3	TGTGCCAGCACCCGGGACAGGGGAACGGCAGATACGCAGTATTTT	CASTRDRGTADTQYF
.	TRBV9	.	TRBJ2-1	TGTGCCAGTAGAAGTATTAGCTCCTACAATGAGCAGTTCTTC	CASRSISSYNEQFF
.	TRBV5-4	.	TRBJ2-7	TGTGCCAGCAGCTTAGGGGGGGACCGTGCCGAGCAGTACTTC	CASSLGGDRAEQYF
.	TRBV6-1	.	TRBJ2-7	TGTGCCAGCAGTGAAGAATGGACAGAACACTACGAGCAGTACTTC	CASSEEWTEHYEQYF
TRBD1	TRBV19	.	TRBJ2-3	TGTGCCAGTAGCCCACAGGGGGGCCGGGAGTATTTT	CASSPQGGREYF
TRBD1	TRBV5-5	.	TRBJ2-5	TGTGCCAGCAGCTTGGACAGGGGGCAAGAGACCCAGTACTTC	CASSLDRGQETQYF
.	TRBV7-2	.	TRBJ1-2	TGTGCCAGCAACCTTAGGACAGAATCCAATTATGGCTACACCTTC	CASNLRTESNYGYTF
TRBD1	TRBV7-2	.	TRBJ1-4	TGTGCCAGCAGCCGTGACAGGGGTGAAAAACTGTTTTTT	CASSRDRGEKLFF
TRBD2	TRBV4-1	.	TRBJ2-7	TGCGCCAGCAGCCAAGTCTCGGGGACTAGCGGACCCAAGGGTTCCTACGAGCAGTACTTC	CASSQVSGTSGPKGSYEQYF
.	TRBV5-8	.	TRBJ2-6	TGTGCCAGCAGCTTGGGACAGTTACTATCTGGGGCCAACGTCCTGACTTTC	CASSLGQLLSGANVLTF
TRBD1	TRBV10-3	.	TRBJ1-1	TGTGCCATCGGGGGGGACAGGGGGTACACTGAAGCTTTCTTT	CAIGGDRGYTEAFF
.	TRBV7-2	few	TRBJ2-7	TGTGCCAGCAGGTTTACTTATTCCTACGAGCAGTACTTC	CASRFTYSYEQYF
TRBD1	TRBV4-2	.	TRBJ1-1	TGTGCCAGCAGCCAAGATTCAGGGGGGAACACTGAAGCTTTCTTT	CASSQDSGGNTEAFF
TRBD1	TRBV5-1	few	TRBJ2-5	TGCGCCAGCTCAACACAGACAGGGGGTTTTGGGGAGACCCAGTACTTC	CASSTQTGGFGETQYF
.	TRBV7-2	.	TRBJ1-2	TGTACCACCGGGCAGGGTGGAGGCTACACCTTC	CTTGQGGGYTF
TRBD1	TRBV5-8	once	TRBJ1-6	TGTGCCAGCAGCTTTCAACAGGGGTTAAATTCACCCCTCCACTTT	CASSFQQGLNSPLHF
.	TRBV5-1	.	TRBJ1-2	TGCGCCAGCAGCTTGACAGGGTCTAACTATGGCTACACCTTC	CASSLTGSNYGYTF
TRBD1	TRBV29-1	.	TRBJ2-5	TGCAGCGTTGAAAAGGGTGGGACAGGGCAAACCCAAGAGACCCAGTACTTC	CSVEKGGTGQTQETQYF
TRBD1	TRBV12-5	.	TRBJ1-5	TGTGCTAGTGGTTGGGACAGTTCTCAGCCCCAGCATTTT	CASGWDSSQPQHF
.	TRBV14	.	TRBJ2-7	TGTGCCAGCAGCCAAGAGCGGATAGGGAGACAGTACTTC	CASSQERIGRQYF
TRBD2	TRBV6-5	.	TRBJ2-7	TGTGCCAGCAGGACTAGCGGGGTCTACGAGCAGTACTTC	CASRTSGVYEQYF
TRBD1	TRBV29-1	.	TRBJ2-7	TGCAGCTTTGGCTCAGGGGGACCCTACGAGCAGTACTTC	CSFGSGGPYEQYF
TRBD2	TRBV7-9	.	TRBJ2-7	TGTGCCAGCAGCCAAACTAGCGGGAGGGCCTACCCGCTATCCTACGAGCAGTACTTC	CASSQTSGRAYPLSYEQYF
.	TRBV27	.	TRBJ2-5	TGTGCCAGCAGTTTAAATTCCCTCGGGTGGCGGGAGACCCAGTACTTC	CASSLNSLGWRETQYF
.	TRBV6-4	.	TRBJ2-1	TGTGCCAGCGCCGGGACTCAATACAATGAGCAGTTCTTC	CASAGTQYNEQFF
TRBD2	TRBV5-8	.	TRBJ2-1	TGTGCCAGCAGACCTAGCGGGAGGAGGTGGCAGTTCTTC	CASRPSGRRWQFF
TRBD2	TRBV29-1	.	TRBJ2-1	TGCAGCGTTGCTCCTAGCGGGGGATACAATGAGCAGTTCTTC	CSVAPSGGYNEQFF
.	TRBV7-2	.	TRBJ2-7	TGTGCCAGCAGCCGTGACGGGACTTCCTACGAGCAGTACTTC	CASSRDGTSYEQYF
.	TRBV5-6	.	TRBJ2-2	TGTGCCAGCAGCTTGGTAGTAGCAGTTAACACCGGGGAGCTGTTTTTT	CASSLVVAVNTGELFF